Below, 19 T cell receptor beta chains from the same sample are listed, as sequenced in a study of blood T cell repertoires in COVID-19. Sequencing was performed with immunoSEQ multiplex PCR; in TCRdb, only in-frame clones are kept and a portion is missing. The sample includes some 150,000 clones, around four fifths of them seen just once. The sequenced sample consisted of peripheral blood. The receptors were sampled from a man between 70 and 80 years old with acute or convalescent COVID-19.

This chain uses TRBV7-8 with TRBJ2-2; TRBD1 aligns across 10 bases. Trimming cost V 5 bases and J 6 bases; bases outside gene matches: 6. This CDR3 contains 15 residues. CDR1 is SGHVS and CDR2 is FQNEAQ in the germline V gene. The CDR3 region is CASSARQGAAGELFF. As DNA, the CDR3 is TGTGCCAGCAGCGCACGACAGGGGGCCGCCGGGGAGCTGTTTTTT.

V gene TRBV5-5 combines with J gene TRBJ1-4; possibly TRBD1 for D (6 bases). This CDR3 is built from 14 residues. Germline CDR1 reads SGHKS; CDR2 reads YYEKEE (reference sequence). Trimming cost V 0 bases and J 8 bases, with 11 bases left between them. Here the CDR3 reads CASSLEQGREKLFF. The CDR3 DNA reads TGTGCCAGCAGCTTGGAACAGGGACGGGAAAAACTGTTTTTT.

This clone came up once. V usage is TRBV30 and J usage is TRBJ2-1; weak D call: TRBD2 (5 bases). The CDR3 loop spans 17 amino acids. With 3 bases removed from V and 6 bases from J, the gap between germline ends came to 24 bases. Germline values: CDR1 GTSNPN, CDR2 SVGIG (reference sequence). Here the CDR3 DNA reads TGTGCCTGGAGAACGGGGAGAGGGAACGGTCCCGGCAATGAGCAGTTCTTC. Protein: CAWRTGRGNGPGNEQFF. The whole variable domain, remainder taken from reference TRBV30 and TRBJ2-1, is SQTIHQWPATLVQPVGSPLSLECTVEGTSNPNLYWYRQAAGRGLQLLFYSVGIGQISSEVPQNLSASRPQDRQFILSSKKLLLSDSGFYLCAWRTGRGNGPGNEQFFGPGTRLTVL.

The chain is built from TRBV9 and TRBJ2-3, with D perhaps TRBD1 (6 bases). The CDR3 has 15 residues. Germline assignment: CDR1 SGDLS and CDR2 YYNGEE. Trimming pared 0 bases from V and 9 bases from J, leaving 17 bases between. The CDR3 DNA reads as TGTGCCAGCAGCGTAGATAGCCGGGACATCTCCACGCAGTATTTT. Its translation: CASSVDSRDISTQYF.

The chain employs TRBV9 and TRBJ2-2; possibly TRBD1 for D (6 bases). Between the trimmed V and J ends, which lost 5 bases and 2 bases, there was a span of 19 bases. CDR3 length: 17 residues. Looked up from germline, CDR1 is SGDLS and CDR2 is YYNGEE. CDR3 loop: CASSVLSGTQNTGELFF. CDR3 DNA sequence: TGTGCCAGCAGTGTCCTCTCCGGGACACAAAACACCGGGGAGCTGTTTTTT. The full variable domain, rest sourced from reference TRBV9 and TRBJ2-2, is DSGVTQTPKHLITATGQRVTLRCSPRSGDLSVYWYQQSLDQGLQFLIQYYNGEERAKGNILERFSAQQFPDLHSELNLSSLELGDSALYFCASSVLSGTQNTGELFFGEGSRLTVL.

The rearrangement links TRBV5-6 to TRBJ2-5, with D perhaps matching TRBD2 (6 bases). CDR1 is SGHDT, CDR2 YYEEEE, per germline. Trimming cost V 0 bases and J 5 bases, with 8 bases left between them. The CDR3 loop spans 13 amino acids. CDR3 sequence reads: CASSLAGGETQYF. DNA of the CDR3: TGTGCCAGCAGCTTGGCTGGGGGGGAGACCCAGTACTTC.

The chain uses TRBV4-2 and TRBJ1-1; TRBD1 agrees at 8 bases. V lost 1 base and J lost 5; bases outside the gene matches: 6. CDR1 and CDR2 from the germline V gene are LGHNA and YNFKEQ. The CDR3 extends over 15 amino acids. The CDR3: CASSQVRTGGTEAFF. In DNA, the CDR3 is TGTGCCAGCAGCCAAGTACGAACAGGGGGGACTGAAGCTTTCTTT.

The J gene is TRBJ2-5, the V gene TRBV4-2; 10 positions match TRBD2. CDR1 and CDR2 from the germline V gene are LGHNA and YNFKEQ. V lost 2 bases and J lost 9; bases outside the gene matches: 12. The CDR3 extends over 16 amino acids. In nucleotides, the CDR3 is TGTGCCAGCAGCCAAACGCTAAGCGGGGGGGGATTGCCCCAGTACTTC. Its translation is CASSQTLSGGGLPQYF.

DNA of the CDR3: TGTGCCAGCAGTGCGAACAGGGAACCCTACGAGCAGTACTTC. Translated, it gives CASSANREPYEQYF. The gene calls are TRBV27 and TRBJ2-7; possible D gene TRBD1, 6 bases. The CDR3 is 14 amino acids. Germline V lookup: CDR1 MNHEY, CDR2 SMNVEV (reference sequence). The ends were cut back, 5 bases at V and 2 bases at J, with 13 bases in the middle.

V is TRBV27 and J is TRBJ2-3, with D possibly being TRBD1 (6 bases). The CDR3 is made up of 14 amino acids. Germline V lookup: CDR1 MNHEY, CDR2 SMNVEV (reference sequence). Trimming stripped 5 bases from V and 3 bases from J, with 12 bases between. CDR3 nucleotides: TGTGCCAGCAGTCTTGGACAGATAACAGATACGCAGTATTTT. This sequence encodes CASSLGQITDTQYF.

This clone was observed a few times. The chain is built from TRBV7-9 and TRBJ2-1; 8 bases match TRBD2. The germline V gene encodes CDR1 SEHNR and CDR2 FQNEAQ (reference sequence). Trimming at V came to 5 bases and at J to 4 bases, leaving 7 bases not matched to a gene. The CDR3 has 15 residues. The CDR3 here is CASSPQRGIYNEQFF. Written as DNA, the CDR3 is TGTGCCAGCAGCCCCCAGCGGGGGATTTACAATGAGCAGTTCTTC.

This chain connects TRBV7-9 to TRBJ1-4; tentatively, D is TRBD1 (5 bases). The ends were cut back, 5 bases at V and 3 bases at J, with 16 bases in the middle. Germline CDR1 reads SEHNR; CDR2 reads FQNEAQ (reference sequence). The CDR3 sequence is 16 residues long. Here the CDR3 reads CASSAGRIPSNEKLFF. DNA for the CDR3: TGTGCCAGCAGCGCGGGACGGATCCCCTCTAATGAAAAACTGTTTTTT.

The rearrangement links TRBV7-9 to TRBJ2-7, with a weak D call TRBD1 (6 bases). The CDR3 runs to 15 residues. Germline CDR1 and CDR2: SEHNR and FQNEAQ (reference sequence). V was cut by 5 bases and J by 3 bases, with 17 bases left in between. The CDR3 spells CASSPDDRMYYEQYF. Here the CDR3 DNA reads TGTGCCAGCAGCCCGGATGACAGGATGTACTACGAGCAGTACTTC.

CDR3 in DNA: TGTGCCACCAGCCTAGGGGCTGTAAACACTGAAGCTTTCTTT. Amino acid sequence: CATSLGAVNTEAFF. The gene calls are TRBV15 and TRBJ1-1, with D possibly matching TRBD1 (5 bases). This CDR3 comprises 14 residues. In germline, CDR1 is LNHNV, CDR2 YYDKDF (reference sequence). Deletions cut 5 bases from V and 2 bases from J, with 12 bases between.

The chain recombines TRBV18 with TRBJ1-1; TRBD1 agrees at 10 bases. V lost 3 bases, J lost 3 bases, and 7 bases stayed unmatched. The germline gives CDR1 KGHSH, CDR2 LQKENI. There are 16 residues in the CDR3. DNA of the CDR3: TGTGCCAGCTCACCGACAGGGGGCTCCCCACACACTGAAGCTTTCTTT. Encoded protein: CASSPTGGSPHTEAFF. Combining the CDR3 with reference TRBV18 and TRBJ1-1 gives the whole variable domain NAGVMQNPRHLVRRRGQEARLRCSPMKGHSHVYWYRQLPEEGLKFMVYLQKENIIDESGMPKERFSAEFPKEGPSILRIQQVVRGDSAAYFCASSPTGGSPHTEAFFGQGTRLTVV.

CDR3 loop: CASSSTTGGLGYGYTF. Here the CDR3 DNA reads TGTGCCAGCAGCTCCACTACGGGGGGGCTCGGCTATGGCTACACCTTC. This chain connects TRBV5-4 to TRBJ1-2, with a possible D match to TRBD1 (6 bases). The CDR3 is made up of 16 amino acids. Germline V gene sequence: CDR1 SGHNT, CDR2 YYREEE (reference sequence). Trimming took off 3 bases at V and 4 bases at J, with 19 bases between the two ends. Full variable domain (rest looked up from reference TRBV5-4 and TRBJ1-2): ETGVTQSPTHLIKTRGQQVTLRCSSQSGHNTVSWYQQALGQGPQFIFQYYREEENGRGNFPPRFSGLQFPNYSSELNVNALELDDSALYLCASSSTTGGLGYGYTFGSGTRLTVV.

The sample holds a few counts of this clone. V usage is TRBV24-1 and J usage is TRBJ1-4, with D maybe TRBD1 (6 bases). Germline V CDR1 and CDR2: KGHDR, SFDVKD. Trimming removed 3 bases from V and 10 bases from J, with 11 bases in between. CDR3 length: 13 residues. The chain's CDR3 is CATSDGTRGKLFF. CDR3 nucleotide sequence: TGTGCCACCAGTGATGGGACACGTGGAAAACTGTTTTTT.

The chain uses TRBV5-1 and TRBJ1-5; D not resolved. Germline CDR1 SGHRS, CDR2 YFSETQ. The CDR3 extends over 15 amino acids. The ends were cut back, 2 bases at V and 0 bases at J, with 9 bases in the middle. Here the CDR3 DNA reads TGCGCCAGCAGCTTAGAAAGAGATAGCAATCAGCCCCAGCATTTT. This encodes CASSLERDSNQPQHF.

This chain joins TRBV24-1 and TRBJ2-7; 10 nucleotides agree with TRBD2. The CDR3 has 15 residues. Germline V gene sequence: CDR1 KGHDR, CDR2 SFDVKD. J gave up 0 bases and V 5 bases, and 3 bases lay outside the gene matches. CDR3 region: CATSGTSGDSYEQYF. CDR3 DNA sequence: TGTGCCACCAGTGGAACTAGCGGGGACTCCTACGAGCAGTACTTC.